These T cell receptor beta chains were read from a single sample in a study of T-cell memory formation after mild COVID-19. TCRdb ran MiXCR on the 5' RACE reads and lists one entry per CDR3 protein. This table has fewer than 250,000 distinct CDR3 sequences, just over 15% appearing once. Sequencing used PBMCs or a T cell subset sorted from them (not recorded which). These receptors were obtained from an adult woman who had mild COVID-19 (a few samples of this study predate the infection). Cell type and time point are not known. The CDR3 runs from the conserved cysteine through the conserved F or W. A D gene is named only where the DNA matches it firmly. Expanded clones get a size class; other rows say once, few or many, or leave the size out.

CDR3aa: CATSRGGEGTEAFF; CDR3nt: TGTGCCACCAGCAGAGGGGGGGAAGGCACTGAAGCTTTCTTT; abundance: NA; v_gene: TRBV15; d_gene: NA; j_gene: TRBJ1-1
CDR3aa: CSSRGRSNTEAFF; CDR3nt: TGCAGCTCCAGGGGAAGATCGAACACTGAAGCTTTCTTT; abundance: few; v_gene: TRBV29-1; d_gene: NA; j_gene: TRBJ1-1
CDR3aa: CASSPTGNNQPQHF; CDR3nt: TGTGCCAGCAGCCCGACAGGAAACAATCAGCCCCAGCATTTT; abundance: NA; v_gene: TRBV7-2; d_gene: NA; j_gene: TRBJ1-5
CDR3aa: CASSLGPILAGAVSYNEQFF; CDR3nt: TGTGCCAGCAGCTTAGGCCCAATCCTAGCGGGGGCCGTCTCCTACAATGAGCAGTTCTTC; abundance: many; v_gene: TRBV11-2; d_gene: TRBD2; j_gene: TRBJ2-1
CDR3aa: CASSLLDSLNQPQHF; CDR3nt: TGCGCCAGCAGCCTACTGGACAGCCTCAATCAGCCCCAGCATTTT; abundance: NA; v_gene: TRBV5-1; d_gene: NA; j_gene: TRBJ1-5
CDR3aa: CAWSVKLFYEQYF; CDR3nt: TGTGCCTGGAGTGTTAAACTTTTCTACGAGCAGTACTTC; abundance: few; v_gene: TRBV30; d_gene: NA; j_gene: TRBJ2-7
CDR3aa: CASSPSTGLSYEQYF; CDR3nt: TGTGCCAGCAGCCCGTCTACAGGTTTGTCCTACGAGCAGTACTTC; abundance: NA; v_gene: TRBV7-9; d_gene: NA; j_gene: TRBJ2-7
CDR3aa: CASSFRRGFSGNTIYF; CDR3nt: TGTGCCAGCAGTTTTCGGCGGGGCTTCTCTGGAAACACCATATATTTT; abundance: few; v_gene: TRBV12-3/TRBV12-4; d_gene: NA; j_gene: TRBJ1-3
CDR3aa: CASSPSGGVLDTQYF; CDR3nt: TGTGCCAGCAGCCCCTCCGGGGGGGTCCTCGATACGCAGTATTTT; abundance: few; v_gene: TRBV6-2/TRBV6-3; d_gene: TRBD2; j_gene: TRBJ2-3
CDR3aa: CASSENMGTSGSWNEQFF; CDR3nt: TGTGCCAGCAGCGAAAACATGGGGACTAGCGGGAGTTGGAATGAGCAGTTCTTC; abundance: NA; v_gene: TRBV25-1; d_gene: TRBD2; j_gene: TRBJ2-1
CDR3aa: CATSRDLIRLAGSYEQYF; CDR3nt: TGTGCCACCAGCAGAGATCTGATTCGGCTAGCGGGGTCCTACGAGCAGTACTTC; abundance: NA; v_gene: TRBV15; d_gene: TRBD2; j_gene: TRBJ2-7
CDR3aa: CATTEAGSADTQYF; CDR3nt: TGTGCCACCACGGAAGCGGGGTCGGCAGATACGCAGTATTTT; abundance: NA; v_gene: TRBV24-1; d_gene: TRBD2; j_gene: TRBJ2-3
CDR3aa: CASSSSGQGWEAFF; CDR3nt: TGTGCCAGCAGCTCCTCCGGACAGGGCTGGGAAGCTTTCTTT; abundance: NA; v_gene: TRBV7-9; d_gene: TRBD1; j_gene: TRBJ1-1
CDR3aa: CSARDETGPYQETQYF; CDR3nt: TGCAGTGCTAGAGATGAGACGGGGCCCTACCAAGAGACCCAGTACTTC; abundance: few; v_gene: TRBV20-1; d_gene: NA; j_gene: TRBJ2-5
CDR3aa: CATSRRDSPYEQYF; CDR3nt: TGTGCCACCAGCAGACGGGACTCCCCCTACGAGCAGTACTTC; abundance: few; v_gene: TRBV15; d_gene: NA; j_gene: TRBJ2-7
CDR3aa: CSARDWRVSYEQYF; CDR3nt: TGCAGTGCTAGAGATTGGAGGGTGAGCTACGAGCAGTACTTC; abundance: many; v_gene: TRBV20-1; d_gene: NA; j_gene: TRBJ2-7
CDR3aa: CASSFGIVNSGANVLTF; CDR3nt: TGTGCCAGCAGTTTTGGGATTGTTAACTCTGGGGCCAACGTCCTGACTTTC; abundance: NA; v_gene: TRBV12-3/TRBV12-4; d_gene: NA; j_gene: TRBJ2-6
CDR3aa: CASRDKGSSTDTQYF; CDR3nt: TGCGCCAGCAGGGACAAGGGGTCCAGCACAGATACGCAGTATTTT; abundance: NA; v_gene: TRBV5-1; d_gene: NA; j_gene: TRBJ2-3
CDR3aa: CATSRTLTGSYEQYF; CDR3nt: TGTGCCACCAGCAGAACCCTGACAGGGTCCTACGAGCAGTACTTC; abundance: few; v_gene: TRBV15; d_gene: TRBD1; j_gene: TRBJ2-7
CDR3aa: CASSLTSGRHEQFF; CDR3nt: TGTGCCAGCAGCTTAACCTCGGGACGCCATGAGCAGTTCTTC; abundance: few; v_gene: TRBV7-9; d_gene: NA; j_gene: TRBJ2-1
CDR3aa: CASSPRLLRGEQYF; CDR3nt: TGTGCCAGCAGTCCACGTCTGCTTAGGGGAGAGCAGTACTTC; abundance: few; v_gene: TRBV6-5; d_gene: NA; j_gene: TRBJ2-7
CDR3aa: CASGTYKGRNIQYF; CDR3nt: TGTGCCAGCGGCACCTACAAGGGCCGGAACATTCAGTACTTC; abundance: NA; v_gene: TRBV6-2/TRBV6-3; d_gene: NA; j_gene: TRBJ2-4
CDR3aa: CASSLRPTGTFGQYF; CDR3nt: TGTGCCAGCAGCTTGAGGCCGACAGGGACCTTCGGGCAGTACTTC; abundance: NA; v_gene: TRBV5-6; d_gene: TRBD1; j_gene: TRBJ2-7
CDR3aa: CASSLYVRGRATGDIQYF; CDR3nt: TGTGCCAGCAGCTTATACGTTCGCGGGAGGGCCACGGGAGACATTCAGTACTTC; abundance: few; v_gene: TRBV7-2; d_gene: TRBD2; j_gene: TRBJ2-4
CDR3aa: CASAPGGDSASYEQYF; CDR3nt: TGTGCCAGCGCCCCGGGGGGGGACAGTGCATCCTACGAGCAGTACTTC; abundance: few; v_gene: TRBV7-6; d_gene: NA; j_gene: TRBJ2-7
CDR3aa: CASPPSRTGELFF; CDR3nt: TGTGCCAGTCCACCCAGTCGTACCGGGGAGCTGTTTTTT; abundance: few; v_gene: TRBV12-3/TRBV12-4; d_gene: NA; j_gene: TRBJ2-2
CDR3aa: CSARQGFNEKLFF; CDR3nt: TGCAGTGCCCGACAGGGCTTCAATGAAAAACTGTTTTTT; abundance: NA; v_gene: TRBV20-1; d_gene: TRBD1; j_gene: TRBJ1-4
CDR3aa: CATMREDTPNTEAFF; CDR3nt: TGTGCCACCATGCGAGAGGACACCCCGAACACTGAAGCTTTCTTT; abundance: many; v_gene: TRBV6-1; d_gene: NA; j_gene: TRBJ1-1
CDR3aa: CASSEYSGGYNEQFF; CDR3nt: TGTGCCAGCAGTGAATATTCGGGGGGTTACAATGAGCAGTTCTTC; abundance: NA; v_gene: TRBV25-1; d_gene: TRBD2; j_gene: TRBJ2-1
CDR3aa: CASSLRGQNTEAFF; CDR3nt: TGTGCCAGCAGTCTCAGGGGCCAGAACACTGAAGCTTTCTTT; abundance: many; v_gene: TRBV6-5; d_gene: NA; j_gene: TRBJ1-1
CDR3aa: CSVEGTVGEQYF; CDR3nt: TGCAGCGTTGAAGGGACCGTCGGGGAGCAGTACTTC; abundance: few; v_gene: TRBV29-1; d_gene: NA; j_gene: TRBJ2-7
CDR3aa: CASSYSKDVLSYEQYF; CDR3nt: TGTGCCAGCAGTTACTCGAAAGACGTACTTTCCTACGAGCAGTACTTC; abundance: NA; v_gene: TRBV6-2/TRBV6-3; d_gene: NA; j_gene: TRBJ2-7
CDR3aa: CASSLGETAYGYTF; CDR3nt: TGTGCCAGCAGCTTGGGGGAAACGGCCTATGGCTACACCTTC; abundance: NA; v_gene: TRBV7-9; d_gene: NA; j_gene: TRBJ1-2
CDR3aa: CASSLLRSGGSYYEQYF; CDR3nt: TGTGCCAGCAGCTTATTGCGGTCGGGGGGCTCTTACTACGAGCAGTACTTC; abundance: NA; v_gene: TRBV11-2; d_gene: NA; j_gene: TRBJ2-7
CDR3aa: CASSFGITYEQYF; CDR3nt: TGTGCCAGCAGCTTCGGCATAACCTACGAGCAGTACTTC; abundance: NA; v_gene: TRBV11-1; d_gene: NA; j_gene: TRBJ2-7
CDR3aa: CASSPRTSGRVYEQYF; CDR3nt: TGTGCCAGCAGCCCCCGGACTAGCGGGAGAGTATACGAGCAGTACTTC; abundance: NA; v_gene: TRBV11-2; d_gene: TRBD2; j_gene: TRBJ2-7
CDR3aa: CASSEWGSGGLADTQYF; CDR3nt: TGTGCCAGCAGTGAATGGGGTAGCGGGGGCCTAGCGGATACGCAGTATTTT; abundance: few; v_gene: TRBV25-1; d_gene: TRBD2; j_gene: TRBJ2-3
CDR3aa: CASSRNPGTGPSYEQYF; CDR3nt: TGTGCCAGCAGCCGGAACCCCGGGACGGGACCCTCCTACGAGCAGTACTTC; abundance: NA; v_gene: TRBV12-3/TRBV12-4; d_gene: NA; j_gene: TRBJ2-7
CDR3aa: CASRPGTELLTGELFF; CDR3nt: TGTGCCAGCAGACCCGGGACGGAGTTATTGACCGGGGAGCTGTTTTTT; abundance: few; v_gene: TRBV2; d_gene: NA; j_gene: TRBJ2-2
CDR3aa: CASSSRHWGYTF; CDR3nt: TGTGCCAGCAGTTCAAGGCACTGGGGCTACACCTTC; abundance: NA; v_gene: TRBV12-3/TRBV12-4; d_gene: NA; j_gene: TRBJ1-2
CDR3aa: CASSPWGSVTEAFF; CDR3nt: TGTGCCAGCAGTCCTTGGGGGTCCGTCACTGAAGCTTTCTTT; abundance: many; v_gene: TRBV12-3/TRBV12-4; d_gene: NA; j_gene: TRBJ1-1
CDR3aa: CASSLGGKGHQPQHF; CDR3nt: TGTGCCAGCAGTTTGGGGGGAAAGGGCCATCAGCCCCAGCATTTT; abundance: many; v_gene: TRBV12-3/TRBV12-4; d_gene: NA; j_gene: TRBJ1-5